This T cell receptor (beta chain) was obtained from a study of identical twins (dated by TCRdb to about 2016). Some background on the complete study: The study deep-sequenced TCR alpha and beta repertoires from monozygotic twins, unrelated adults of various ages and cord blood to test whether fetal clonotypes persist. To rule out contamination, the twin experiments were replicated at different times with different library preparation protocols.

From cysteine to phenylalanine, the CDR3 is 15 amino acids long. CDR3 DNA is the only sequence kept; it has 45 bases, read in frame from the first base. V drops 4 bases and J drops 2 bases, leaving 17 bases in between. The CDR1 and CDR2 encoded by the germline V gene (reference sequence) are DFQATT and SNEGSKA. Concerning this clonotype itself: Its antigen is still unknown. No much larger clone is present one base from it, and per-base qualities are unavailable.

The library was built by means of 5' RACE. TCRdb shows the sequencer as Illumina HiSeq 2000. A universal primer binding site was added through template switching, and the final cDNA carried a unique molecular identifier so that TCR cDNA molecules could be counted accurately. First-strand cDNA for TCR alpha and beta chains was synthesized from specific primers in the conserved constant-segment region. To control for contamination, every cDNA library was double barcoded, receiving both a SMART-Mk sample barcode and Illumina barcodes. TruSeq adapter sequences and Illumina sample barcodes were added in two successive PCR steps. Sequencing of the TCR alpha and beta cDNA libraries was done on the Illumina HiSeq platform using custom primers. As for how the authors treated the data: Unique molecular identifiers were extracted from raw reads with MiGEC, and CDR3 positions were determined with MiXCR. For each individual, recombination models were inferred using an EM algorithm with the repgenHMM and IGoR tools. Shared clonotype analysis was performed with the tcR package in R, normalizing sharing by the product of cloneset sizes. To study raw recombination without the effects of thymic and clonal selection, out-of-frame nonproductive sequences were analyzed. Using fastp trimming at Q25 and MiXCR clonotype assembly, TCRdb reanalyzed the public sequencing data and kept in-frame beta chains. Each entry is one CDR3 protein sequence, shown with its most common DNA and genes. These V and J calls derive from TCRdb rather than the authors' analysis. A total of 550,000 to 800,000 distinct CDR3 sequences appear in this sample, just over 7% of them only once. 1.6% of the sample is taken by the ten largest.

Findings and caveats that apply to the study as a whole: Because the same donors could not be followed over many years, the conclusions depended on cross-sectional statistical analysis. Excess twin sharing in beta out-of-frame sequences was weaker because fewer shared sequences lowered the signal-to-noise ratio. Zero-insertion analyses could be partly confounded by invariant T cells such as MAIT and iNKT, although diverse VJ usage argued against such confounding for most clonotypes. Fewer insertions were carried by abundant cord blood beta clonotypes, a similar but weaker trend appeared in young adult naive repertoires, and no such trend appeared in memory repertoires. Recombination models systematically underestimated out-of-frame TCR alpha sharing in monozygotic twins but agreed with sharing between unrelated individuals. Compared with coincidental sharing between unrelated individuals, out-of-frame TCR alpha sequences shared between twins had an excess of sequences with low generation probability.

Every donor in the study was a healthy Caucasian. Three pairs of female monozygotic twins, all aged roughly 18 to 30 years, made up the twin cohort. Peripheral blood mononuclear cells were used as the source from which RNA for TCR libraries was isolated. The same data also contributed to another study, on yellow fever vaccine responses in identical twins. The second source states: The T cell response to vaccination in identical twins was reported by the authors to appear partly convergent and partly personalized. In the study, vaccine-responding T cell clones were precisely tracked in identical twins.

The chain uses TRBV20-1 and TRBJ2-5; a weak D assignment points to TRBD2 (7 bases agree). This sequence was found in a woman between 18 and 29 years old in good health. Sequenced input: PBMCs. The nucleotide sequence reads TGCAGTGCTACGGGGGGCCTCGGGTGGCAAGAGACCCAGTACTTC. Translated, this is CSATGGLGWQETQYF.